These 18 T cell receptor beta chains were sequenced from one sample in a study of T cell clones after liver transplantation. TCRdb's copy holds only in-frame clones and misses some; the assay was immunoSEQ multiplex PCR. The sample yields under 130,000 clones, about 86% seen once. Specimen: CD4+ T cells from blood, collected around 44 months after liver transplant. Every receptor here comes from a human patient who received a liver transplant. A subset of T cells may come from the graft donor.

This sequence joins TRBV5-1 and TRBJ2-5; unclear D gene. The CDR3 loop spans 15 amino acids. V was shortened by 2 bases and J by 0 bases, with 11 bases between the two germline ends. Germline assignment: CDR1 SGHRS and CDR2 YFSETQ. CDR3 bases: TGCGCCAGCAGCTTAGACATACAGTACCAAGAGACCCAGTACTTC. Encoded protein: CASSLDIQYQETQYF.

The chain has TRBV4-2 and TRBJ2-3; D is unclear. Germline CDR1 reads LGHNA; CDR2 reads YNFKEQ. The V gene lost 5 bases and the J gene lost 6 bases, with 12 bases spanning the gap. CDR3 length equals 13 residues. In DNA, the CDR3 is TGTGCCAGCAGCTTCCAACCAAGGGATACGCAGTATTTT. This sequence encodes CASSFQPRDTQYF.

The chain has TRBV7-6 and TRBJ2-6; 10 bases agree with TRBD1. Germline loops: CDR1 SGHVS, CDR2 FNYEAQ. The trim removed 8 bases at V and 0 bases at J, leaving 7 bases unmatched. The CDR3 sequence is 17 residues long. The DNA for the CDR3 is TGTGCCAGCGGTCCGGGACAGGGGTACTCTGGGGCCAACGTCCTGACTTTC. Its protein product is CASGPGQGYSGANVLTF.

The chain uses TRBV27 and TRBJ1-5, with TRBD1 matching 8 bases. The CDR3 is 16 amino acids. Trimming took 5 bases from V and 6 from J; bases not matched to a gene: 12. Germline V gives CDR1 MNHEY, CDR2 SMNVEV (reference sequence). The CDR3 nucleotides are TGTGCCAGCAGTAGCTCGGACAGGGTAGCAGGTCAGCCCCAGCATTTT. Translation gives CASSSSDRVAGQPQHF.

This CDR3 is CASGTGITTNEKLFF. The CDR3, as DNA: TGTGCCAGCGGGACAGGGATCACGACTAATGAAAAACTGTTTTTT. The V and J genes are TRBV7-2 and TRBJ1-4; 9 positions match TRBD1. CDR1 is SGHTA and CDR2 is FQGNSA in the germline V gene. With V trimmed by 8 bases and J by 2 bases, 6 bases remained unmatched. This CDR3 region has 15 residues.

CDR3 in amino acids: CASGLVDAWQGPRTEAFF. DNA for the CDR3: TGTGCTAGTGGTTTGGTAGACGCGTGGCAGGGACCACGCACTGAAGCTTTCTTT. The chain is built from TRBV12-5 and TRBJ1-1; D is possibly TRBD1 (5 bases). The V gene lost 0 bases and the J gene lost 4 bases, with 21 bases spanning the gap. This CDR3 is built from 18 residues. Germline V gene lookup returns CDR1 LGHNT and CDR2 FRNRAP.

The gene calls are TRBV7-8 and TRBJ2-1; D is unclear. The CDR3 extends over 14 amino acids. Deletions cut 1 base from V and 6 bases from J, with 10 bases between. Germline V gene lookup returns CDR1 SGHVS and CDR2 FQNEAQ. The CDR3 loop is CASSLEIFGNEQFF. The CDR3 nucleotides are TGTGCCAGCAGCTTAGAAATTTTCGGCAATGAGCAGTTCTTC.

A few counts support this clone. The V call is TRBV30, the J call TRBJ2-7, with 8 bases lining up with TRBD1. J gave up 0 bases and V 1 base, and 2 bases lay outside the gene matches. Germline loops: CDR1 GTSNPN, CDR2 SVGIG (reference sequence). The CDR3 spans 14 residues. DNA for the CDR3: TGTGCCTGGAGTGGAACAGGGGGCTCCTACGAGCAGTACTTC. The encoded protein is CAWSGTGGSYEQYF.

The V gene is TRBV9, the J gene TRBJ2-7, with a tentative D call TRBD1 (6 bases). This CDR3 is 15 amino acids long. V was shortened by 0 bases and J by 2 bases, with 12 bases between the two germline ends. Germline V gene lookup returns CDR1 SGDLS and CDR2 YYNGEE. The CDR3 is CASSVGDTSTYEQYF. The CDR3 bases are TGTGCCAGCAGCGTAGGGGACACTTCAACCTACGAGCAGTACTTC.

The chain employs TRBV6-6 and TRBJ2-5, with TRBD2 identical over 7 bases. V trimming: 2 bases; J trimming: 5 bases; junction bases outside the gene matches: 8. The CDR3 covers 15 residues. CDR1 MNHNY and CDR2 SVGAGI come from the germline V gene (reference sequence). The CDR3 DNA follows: TGTGCCAGCAGTTACGACATAGCGGGTGGGGAGACCCAGTACTTC. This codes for CASSYDIAGGETQYF.

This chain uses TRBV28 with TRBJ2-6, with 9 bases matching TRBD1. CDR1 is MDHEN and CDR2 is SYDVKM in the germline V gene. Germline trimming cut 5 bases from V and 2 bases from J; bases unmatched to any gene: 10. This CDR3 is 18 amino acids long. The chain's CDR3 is CASSGPTHRGPGANVLTF. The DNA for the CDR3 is TGTGCCAGCAGTGGCCCGACCCACAGGGGGCCTGGGGCCAACGTCCTGACTTTC.

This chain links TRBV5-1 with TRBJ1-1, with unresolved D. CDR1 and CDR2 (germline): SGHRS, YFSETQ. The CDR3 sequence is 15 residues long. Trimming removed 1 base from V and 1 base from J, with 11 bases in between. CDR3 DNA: TGCGCCAGCAGCTTGACCAGGATCGAGAACACTGAAGCTTTCTTT. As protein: CASSLTRIENTEAFF.

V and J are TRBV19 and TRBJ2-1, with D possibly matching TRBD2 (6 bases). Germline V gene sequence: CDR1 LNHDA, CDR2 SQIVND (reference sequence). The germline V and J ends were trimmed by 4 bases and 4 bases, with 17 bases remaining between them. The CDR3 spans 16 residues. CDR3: CASSTRLVSTYNEQFF. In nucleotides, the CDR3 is TGTGCCAGTAGTACCCGACTAGTCTCCACTTACAATGAGCAGTTCTTC.

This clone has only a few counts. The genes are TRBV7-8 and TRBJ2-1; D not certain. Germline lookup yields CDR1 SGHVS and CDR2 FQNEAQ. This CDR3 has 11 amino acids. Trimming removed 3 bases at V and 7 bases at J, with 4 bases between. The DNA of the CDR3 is TGTGCCAGCAGCTTCCAGAATGAGCAGTTCTTC. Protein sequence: CASSFQNEQFF.

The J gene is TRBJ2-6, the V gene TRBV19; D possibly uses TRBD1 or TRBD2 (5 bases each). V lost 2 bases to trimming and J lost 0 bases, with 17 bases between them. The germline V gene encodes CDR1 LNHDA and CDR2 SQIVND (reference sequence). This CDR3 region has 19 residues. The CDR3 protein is CASSIYGPGRTSGANVLTF. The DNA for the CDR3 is TGTGCCAGTAGTATATATGGCCCGGGACGGACCTCTGGGGCCAACGTCCTGACTTTC.

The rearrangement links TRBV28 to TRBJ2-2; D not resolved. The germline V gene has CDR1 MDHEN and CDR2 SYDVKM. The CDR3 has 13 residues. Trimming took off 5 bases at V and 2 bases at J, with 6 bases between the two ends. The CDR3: CASSEPNTGELFF. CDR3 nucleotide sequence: TGTGCCAGCAGTGAACCAAACACCGGGGAGCTGTTTTTT.

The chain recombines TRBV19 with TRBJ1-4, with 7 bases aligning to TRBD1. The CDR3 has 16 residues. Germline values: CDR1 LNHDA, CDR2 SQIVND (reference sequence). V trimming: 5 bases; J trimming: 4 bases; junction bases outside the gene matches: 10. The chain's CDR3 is CASSQSGQSINEKLFF. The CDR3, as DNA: TGTGCCAGTAGTCAATCGGGACAGAGCATTAATGAAAAACTGTTTTTT.

The CDR3 coding sequence is TGCAGTGCTAGCTCCGGGGAGCAGTTCTTC. As protein: CSASSGEQFF. The rearrangement links TRBV20-1 to TRBJ2-1; D not certain. V was cut by 3 bases and J by 10 bases, with 7 bases left in between. This CDR3 is 10 amino acids long. The germline gives CDR1 DFQATT, CDR2 SNEGSKA (reference sequence).